The 17 T cell receptor beta chains below all came from one sample that was sequenced in a study of blood T cell repertoires in COVID-19 (TCRdb year 2020). The library was built by means of the immunoSEQ multiplex PCR assay. The clones in this table, taken by TCRdb from immuneACCESS, are in-frame only. Not every clone is retained; where verified, under half of the shortfall comes from an unresolved V gene, and the cause of the rest is unknown. In all, the sample holds 200,000 to 300,000 clones, and roughly 80% of those were seen once. The ten largest make up under 5% of the sample. The sequenced sample consisted of peripheral blood. The receptors come from a man aged 55 to 70 with acute or convalescent COVID-19.

V usage is TRBV19 and J usage is TRBJ1-4, with 12 bases aligning to TRBD1. In germline, CDR1 is LNHDA, CDR2 SQIVND (reference sequence). The V and J ends lost 7 bases and 0 bases, in that order; junction bases with no gene match: 15. CDR3 length equals 20 residues. The CDR3 sequence: CASKRKGDRGLVATNEKLFF. In DNA, the CDR3 is TGTGCCAGTAAAAGGAAGGGGGACAGGGGGCTTGTTGCAACTAATGAAAAACTGTTTTTT.

The chain carries TRBV18 and TRBJ1-5; the D is unclear. V lost 4 bases to trimming and J lost 3 bases, with 19 bases between them. CDR3 length: 17 residues. Germline V lookup: CDR1 KGHSH, CDR2 LQKENI. Here the CDR3 reads CASSRSSDTTLNQPQHF. CDR3 coding DNA: TGTGCCAGCTCACGGTCGTCAGACACCACCCTCAATCAGCCCCAGCATTTT.

The V call is TRBV6-5, the J call TRBJ2-7; no firm D call. CDR1 and CDR2 (germline): MNHEY, SVGAGI. This CDR3 contains 14 residues. Trimming removed 0 bases at V and 0 bases at J, with 6 bases between. Here the CDR3 reads CASSYSESSYEQYF. The DNA for the CDR3 is TGTGCCAGCAGTTACTCAGAGAGCTCCTACGAGCAGTACTTC.

V and J are TRBV23-1 and TRBJ2-1; 11 bases match TRBD1. TRBV23-1 is an ORF, with its function uncertain. V was pared by 6 bases and J by 8 bases, with 9 bases of the junction left unmatched. This CDR3 spans 15 amino acids. CDR3 in DNA: TGCGCCAGCAGCCATACTCGGGACAGGGGGGATGAGCAGTTCTTC. This translates into CASSHTRDRGDEQFF.

V gene TRBV19 combines with J gene TRBJ1-6; 7 bases align to TRBD1. The CDR3 has 15 residues. With 5 bases clipped from V and 7 bases from J, the junction kept 8 bases outside the gene matches. Germline assignment: CDR1 LNHDA and CDR2 SQIVND (reference sequence). The CDR3 DNA reads TGTGCCAGTAGTTCCCGGGACAGCACCAATTCACCCCTCCACTTT. Amino acid sequence: CASSSRDSTNSPLHF.

The V gene is TRBV7-9, the J gene TRBJ2-3; D gene uncertain. This CDR3 has 14 residues. V lost 0 bases and J lost 2, with 6 bases in between. Germline V lookup: CDR1 SEHNR, CDR2 FQNEAQ (reference sequence). DNA of the CDR3: TGTGCCAGCAGCTTAGCGAGTTCCACAGATACGCAGTATTTT. It codes for CASSLASSTDTQYF.

The V and J genes are TRBV4-1 and TRBJ2-5, with TRBD2 as a possible D gene (6 bases). This CDR3 contains 17 residues. The germline V and J ends were trimmed by 2 bases and 6 bases, with 22 bases remaining between them. Germline V gene sequence: CDR1 MGHRA, CDR2 YSYEKL. CDR3 DNA sequence: TGCGCCAGCAGCCAACCCCTGGGACTCCCAGGGATGAAGACCCAGTACTTC. Translation gives CASSQPLGLPGMKTQYF.

J is TRBJ1-5 and V is TRBV2, with TRBD1 identical over 7 bases. Germline loops: CDR1 SNHLY, CDR2 FYNNEI. CDR3 length: 17 residues. Losses at the gene ends were 5 bases for V and 2 bases for J; bases not matched to a gene: 12. The CDR3 region is CASSSGQLLWGNQPQHF. The CDR3 nucleotides read TGTGCCAGCAGTTCGGGACAGCTTCTCTGGGGCAATCAGCCCCAGCATTTT.

J is TRBJ2-7 and V is TRBV9, with D possibly TRBD2 on 6 matching bases. The germline V gene encodes CDR1 SGDLS and CDR2 YYNGEE. The CDR3 extends over 15 amino acids. V was clipped by 1 base and J by 4 bases, with 15 bases between them. As DNA, the CDR3 is TGTGCCAGCAGCGTAACCGGGACTGGGCTATACGAGCAGTACTTC. Translation: CASSVTGTGLYEQYF.

This clone appeared once. V usage is TRBV28 and J usage is TRBJ1-2, with TRBD1 as a possible D gene (5 bases). This CDR3 comprises 12 residues. V lost 3 bases and J 8 bases, leaving 10 bases between the germline ends. Germline lookup yields CDR1 MDHEN and CDR2 SYDVKM. CDR3 DNA: TGTGCCAGCAGTTTTTTGGGGCACGGCTACACCTTC. Encoded protein: CASSFLGHGYTF.

V gene TRBV21-1 combines with J gene TRBJ2-2; TRBD2 reflects the table's D call only, with no check against the DNA. TRBV21-1 is designated a pseudogene. The CDR3 contains 20 residues. The CDR3 sequence is CASSQNQGRSGSTNTGELFF. As DNA, the CDR3 is TGTGCCAGCAGCCAAAACCAGGGTCGTAGCGGGAGCACCAACACCGGGGAGCTGTTTTTT.

The chain uses TRBV18 and TRBJ2-1; D call uncertain. Germline assignment: CDR1 KGHSH and CDR2 LQKENI. Trimming took 2 bases from V and 2 from J, leaving 4 bases between them. The CDR3 covers 13 residues. CDR3 nucleotide sequence: TGTGCCAGCTCACCAGCGCCCTACAATGAGCAGTTCTTC. Translated, it gives CASSPAPYNEQFF.

The chain has TRBV2 and TRBJ1-1; TRBD1 might be the D (6 bases). V lost 2 bases and J lost 0, with 16 bases in between. Germline V gene data show CDR1 as SNHLY and CDR2 as FYNNEI. This CDR3 has 17 residues. CDR3 sequence: CASSESPGQILNTEAFF. CDR3 DNA: TGTGCCAGCAGTGAATCACCCGGACAGATTCTGAACACTGAAGCTTTCTTT.

Comments on this clone: The same CDR3 arises from other DNA sequences in this sample as well. V and J are TRBV7-2 and TRBJ2-5, with TRBD2 matching over 11 bases. Per the germline V gene, CDR1 is SGHTA and CDR2 is FQGNSA. The CDR3 contains 15 residues. The V segment lost 2 bases and the J segment 1 base; nucleotides outside the gene matches: 0. CDR3 nucleotides: TGTGCCAGCAGCTTAACTAGCGGGGGCCAAGAGACCCAGTACTTC. This translates into CASSLTSGGQETQYF.

CDR3 in DNA: TGTGCCAGCAGCCAGGACAGGGTCGTTTCTCGCGAGCAGTACTTC. Amino acid sequence: CASSQDRVVSREQYF. The chain employs TRBV3-1 (or the pseudogene TRBV3-2) and TRBJ2-7, with 8 bases identical to TRBD1. Germline V gene sequence: CDR1 LGHDT, CDR2 YNNKEL (reference sequence). With 3 bases clipped from V and 6 bases from J, the junction kept 10 bases outside the gene matches. CDR3 length: 15 residues.

This rearrangement joins TRBV28 to TRBJ1-2, with D possibly being TRBD1 (6 bases). Deletions cut 4 bases from V and 8 bases from J, with 14 bases between. Germline V CDR1 and CDR2: MDHEN, SYDVKM. There are 13 residues in the CDR3. The CDR3 is CASSSAQGTGYTF. The CDR3 nucleotides are TGTGCCAGCAGTTCCGCGCAGGGGACCGGCTACACCTTC.

This chain links TRBV6-2 or TRBV6-3 with TRBJ1-3; 7 bases line up with TRBD1. V lost 2 bases and J lost 11; bases outside the gene matches: 9. The CDR3 runs 14 residues. Germline CDR1 MNHEY, CDR2 SVGEGT. CDR3 sequence (DNA): TGTGCCAGCAGTTACCAGGGACAGCCGATCGCCATATATTTT. Protein: CASSYQGQPIAIYF.